The 25 T cell receptor beta chains below all came from one sample that was sequenced in a study of T cells in Graves' hyperthyroidism and ophthalmopathy. From RNA transcripts, TCR beta CDR3 regions were amplified. An initial round of RT-PCR targeting the TCR CDR3 relied on the HTBI primer set. TCRdb analysed the multiplex PCR reads with MiXCR anew, one entry per CDR3 protein. This sample has 600,000 to 650,000 distinct CDR3 sequences; about 16% occur once, and the top ten carry 3% to 4%. Material: blood. The receptors shown here come from a woman in her 30s with Graves' hyperthyroidism.

This clonotype was counted at least ten times. The gene calls are TRBV20-1 and TRBJ1-5, with TRBD1 matching over 7 bases. The CDR3 consists of 14 residues. V shed 1 base and J 10 bases; nucleotides not matched to a gene: 10. Germline V gene data show CDR1 as DFQATT and CDR2 as SNEGSKA (reference sequence). The CDR3 is CSARGDSPNYPQHF. The CDR3 coding sequence is TGCAGTGCTAGAGGGGACAGCCCAAACTATCCCCAGCATTTT.

This clonotype was seen more than once but under ten times. The J gene is TRBJ2-7, the V gene TRBV5-5, with unresolved D. Trimming took 6 bases from V and 5 from J, leaving 12 bases between them. The CDR3 is made up of 12 amino acids. Germline-derived CDR1 and CDR2 are SGHKS and YYEKEE (reference sequence). The chain's CDR3 is CASKGLGDEQYF. CDR3 DNA: TGTGCCAGCAAAGGGTTGGGCGACGAGCAGTACTTC. Combining the CDR3 with reference TRBV5-5 and TRBJ2-7 gives the whole variable domain DAGVTQSPTHLIKTRGQQVTLRCSPISGHKSVSWYQQVLGQGPQFIFQYYEKEERGRGNFPDRFSARQFPNYSSELNVNALLLGDSALYLCASKGLGDEQYFGPGTRLTVT.

On this clonotype itself: A read error is possible here, since a much larger clone lies one base away. This chain joins TRBV5-1 and TRBJ1-1, with TRBD1 matching 9 bases. CDR1 and CDR2 (germline): SGHRS, YFSETQ. The CDR3 totals 16 residues. The CDR3 reads CASSTTWTGENTGAFF. Here the CDR3 DNA reads TGCGCCAGCAGCACAACCTGGACAGGGGAGAACACTGGAGCTTTCTTT.

The rearrangement uses TRBV6-1 and TRBJ1-3; a weak D match, TRBD1 (5 bases). Germline loops: CDR1 MNHNS, CDR2 SASEGT. The CDR3 totals 16 residues. V was cut by 6 bases and J by 4 bases, with 19 bases left in between. The CDR3 DNA reads as TGTGCCAGCAGCAACGAACATCAGGGCATCGGAAACACCATATATTTT. This gives the protein CASSNEHQGIGNTIYF.

The chain joins TRBV19 to TRBJ1-4; no clear D gene. Germline loops: CDR1 LNHDA, CDR2 SQIVND (reference sequence). The CDR3 sequence is 16 residues long. V shed 1 base and J shed 2 bases, with 11 bases lying between them. This CDR3 is CASSIGPLGTNEKLFF. The CDR3 DNA reads as TGTGCCAGTAGTATAGGTCCTCTGGGGACTAATGAAAAACTGTTTTTT. Full variable domain (rest looked up from reference TRBV19 and TRBJ1-4): DGGITQSPKYLFRKEGQNVTLSCEQNLNHDAMYWYRQDPGQGLRLIYYSQIVNDFQKGDIAEGYSVSREKKESFPLTVTSAQKNPTAFYLCASSIGPLGTNEKLFFGSGTQLSVL.

This clonotype was found many times. This chain uses TRBV20-1 with TRBJ2-7; TRBD1 aligns across 7 bases. J lost 3 bases, V lost 3 bases, and 8 bases had no gene match. Germline CDR1 is DFQATT and CDR2 is SNEGSKA (reference sequence). The CDR3 is 14 amino acids. This chain's CDR3 is CSARTGLVVYEQYF. CDR3 DNA: TGCAGTGCTAGGACAGGGCTCGTCGTCTACGAGCAGTACTTC.

The rearrangement joins TRBV9 to TRBJ2-7; D is possibly TRBD2 (6 bases). The V gene's germline CDR1 is SGDLS and CDR2 YYNGEE. Trimming removed 5 bases from V and 7 bases from J, with 16 bases in between. The CDR3 loop spans 13 amino acids. The CDR3 sequence is CASSFGVGGEQYF. The CDR3 nucleotides read TGTGCCAGCAGTTTTGGGGTGGGAGGAGAGCAGTACTTC. Combining the CDR3 with reference TRBV9 and TRBJ2-7 gives the whole variable domain DSGVTQTPKHLITATGQRVTLRCSPRSGDLSVYWYQQSLDQGLQFLIQYYNGEERAKGNILERFSAQQFPDLHSELNLSSLELGDSALYFCASSFGVGGEQYFGPGTRLTVT.

The sample holds many counts of this clonotype. The chain carries TRBV9 and TRBJ1-2; the D is unclear. Trimming cost V 0 bases and J 0 bases, with 6 bases left between them. Germline V gene data show CDR1 as SGDLS and CDR2 as YYNGEE. The CDR3 is 14 residues long. This CDR3 reads CASSVAGPNYGYTF. CDR3 coding DNA: TGTGCCAGCAGCGTAGCGGGTCCTAACTATGGCTACACCTTC.

As to this clonotype: This may be a read error: a much more frequent sequence differs by one nucleotide. The chain joins TRBV11-2 to TRBJ2-1; unclear D gene. V lost 1 base to trimming and J lost 8 bases, with 9 bases between them. CDR1 is SGHAT, CDR2 FQNNGV, per germline. This CDR3 has 13 residues. CDR3 residues: CASSLVRADEQFF. The CDR3 nucleotides are TGTGCCAGCAGCTTAGTTCGGGCGGATGAGCAGTTCTTC.

This clonotype was recorded a few times. J is TRBJ2-7 and V is TRBV19, with D tentatively TRBD1 (6 bases). This CDR3 contains 13 residues. Germline V gene sequence: CDR1 LNHDA, CDR2 SQIVND (reference sequence). Trimming pared 4 bases from V and 3 bases from J, leaving 10 bases between. CDR3 protein: CASSTGAGYEQYF. The CDR3 bases are TGTGCCAGTAGTACAGGGGCGGGCTACGAGCAGTACTTC.

This clonotype was counted at least ten times. The J gene is TRBJ2-4, the V gene TRBV7-2; 8 nucleotides line up with TRBD1. CDR1 is SGHTA and CDR2 is FQGNSA in the germline V gene. The CDR3 covers 13 residues. With 4 bases clipped from V and 6 bases from J, the junction kept 2 bases outside the gene matches. CDR3 residues: CASSSTGGNIQYF. CDR3 nucleotides: TGTGCCAGCAGCTCAACAGGGGGAAACATTCAGTACTTC.

This clonotype showed up many times. V is TRBV2 and J is TRBJ2-7, with D perhaps TRBD1 or TRBD2 (5 bases each). CDR3 length: 14 amino acids. In germline, CDR1 is SNHLY, CDR2 FYNNEI. Trimming took 6 bases from V and 2 from J, leaving 14 bases between them. The CDR3 spells CASRLGTETYEQYF. CDR3 DNA sequence: TGTGCCAGCAGACTGGGGACGGAGACCTACGAGCAGTACTTC.

This chain connects TRBV4-2 to TRBJ2-7, with TRBD2 matching over 10 bases. Germline V lookup: CDR1 LGHNA, CDR2 YNFKEQ. There are 17 residues in the CDR3. V dropped 0 bases and J dropped 4; count of bases not matched to a gene: 9. In DNA, the CDR3 is TGTGCCAGCAGCCAAGAGGGAAGCGGGGGGGGATATTACGAGCAGTACTTC. Its protein product is CASSQEGSGGGYYEQYF.

The rearrangement joins TRBV20-1 to TRBJ2-3, with a tentative D call TRBD2 (6 bases). There are 13 residues in the CDR3. Deletions cut 1 base from V and 5 bases from J, with 10 bases between. The germline CDR1 and CDR2 sequences are DFQATT and SNEGSKA (reference sequence). CDR3 sequence (DNA): TGCAGTGCTAGAGCTCCGGGGGTAGATACGCAGTATTTT. As protein: CSARAPGVDTQYF.

The sample holds many counts of this clonotype. The chain carries TRBV24-1 and TRBJ2-5, with TRBD2 matching over 11 bases. Germline CDR1 and CDR2: KGHDR and SFDVKD. CDR3 length: 16 amino acids. J was trimmed by 4 bases and V by 4 bases; bases with no gene match: 7. The CDR3 region has the DNA TGTGCCACCAGTGACACTAGCGGGAGTTTGGGAGAGACCCAGTACTTC. It translates to CATSDTSGSLGETQYF.

In its sample, this clonotype was seen once. This chain links TRBV9 with TRBJ2-2, with 7 positions matching TRBD2. CDR3 size: 16 residues. With 0 bases clipped from V and 1 base from J, the junction kept 3 bases outside the gene matches. Germline assignment: CDR1 SGDLS and CDR2 YYNGEE. In DNA, the CDR3 is TGTGCCAGCAGCGTAGCTTCGGGAGGGAACACCGGGGAGCTGTTTTTT. Translating it yields CASSVASGGNTGELFF.

This clonotype occurred many times. V and J are TRBV19 and TRBJ1-1; D uncertain. Trimming shortened V by 3 bases and J by 4 bases, and 9 bases separated the two germline ends. Germline V gene lookup returns CDR1 LNHDA and CDR2 SQIVND (reference sequence). The CDR3 consists of 13 residues. The CDR3 is CASSILSGTEAFF. In nucleotides, the CDR3 is TGTGCCAGTAGTATTCTGAGTGGCACTGAAGCTTTCTTT.

This chain joins TRBV5-6 and TRBJ2-7, with D unresolved. The CDR3 contains 12 residues. Germline CDR1 SGHDT, CDR2 YYEEEE. With 5 bases removed from V and 7 bases from J, the gap between germline ends came to 13 bases. CDR3 sequence: CASSYLDVEQYF. CDR3 nucleotides: TGTGCCAGCAGTTACCTCGATGTTGAGCAGTACTTC.

This clonotype was counted between two and nine times. This chain uses TRBV18 with TRBJ1-1; D call uncertain. This CDR3 has 16 amino acids. Trimming took off 2 bases at V and 0 bases at J, with 13 bases between the two ends. Germline CDR1 is KGHSH and CDR2 is LQKENI. This chain's CDR3 is CASSPFRVSMNTEAFF. For the CDR3, the DNA is TGTGCCAGCTCACCATTTAGGGTCTCAATGAACACTGAAGCTTTCTTT.

This clonotype was counted a few times. The chain employs TRBV27 and TRBJ2-7; 11 bases are a match to TRBD1. J lost 5 bases, V lost 6 bases, and 12 bases had no gene match. The CDR3 covers 16 residues. Germline V gene lookup returns CDR1 MNHEY and CDR2 SMNVEV (reference sequence). The CDR3 DNA sequence: TGTGCCAGCAGGAGGACAGGGGGCTGGGTTTCCCACGAGCAGTACTTC. Translation: CASRRTGGWVSHEQYF.

This clonotype was seen a few times. The chain is built from TRBV20-1 and TRBJ2-2; 11 positions match TRBD2. Germline V lookup: CDR1 DFQATT, CDR2 SNEGSKA (reference sequence). With V trimmed by 1 base and J by 7 bases, 8 bases remained unmatched. The CDR3 length is 16 residues. This CDR3 is CSARVSGRALGGELFF. CDR3 DNA: TGCAGTGCTAGAGTTAGCGGGAGGGCCCTCGGCGGGGAGCTGTTTTTT.

There are many counts of this clonotype. The J gene is TRBJ1-2, the V gene TRBV2; D is unresolved. V was pared by 3 bases and J by 2 bases, with 7 bases between. This CDR3 region has 13 residues. The V gene's germline CDR1 is SNHLY and CDR2 FYNNEI. CDR3 protein: CASSDRWNYGYTF. The CDR3 DNA is TGTGCCAGCAGTGACAGGTGGAACTATGGCTACACCTTC.

J is TRBJ2-7 and V is TRBV12-3 or TRBV12-4; 9 bases match TRBD2. With 3 bases clipped from V and 1 base from J, the junction kept 10 bases outside the gene matches. This CDR3 comprises 17 residues. Here the CDR3 reads CASSLSGSGRLSYEQYF. In DNA form, the CDR3 reads TGTGCCAGCAGTTTGTCAGGTAGCGGGAGATTGTCCTACGAGCAGTACTTC.

The sample holds many counts of this clonotype. This sequence joins TRBV5-5 and TRBJ2-1, with D tentatively TRBD2 (6 bases). Per the germline V gene, CDR1 is SGHKS and CDR2 is YYEKEE (reference sequence). The CDR3 consists of 15 residues. V was shortened by 1 base and J by 8 bases, with 16 bases between the two germline ends. CDR3 DNA sequence: TGTGCCAGCAGCTTGCGCGCTTGGGGGGTCGATGAGCAGTTCTTC. Residues: CASSLRAWGVDEQFF.

The rearrangement uses TRBV6-4 and TRBJ2-2, with D unresolved. This CDR3 spans 13 amino acids. Trimming cost V 3 bases and J 7 bases, with 9 bases left between them. Germline values: CDR1 MRHNA, CDR2 SNTAGT. The CDR3 loop is CASSEVFGGELFF. The CDR3, as DNA: TGTGCCAGCAGTGAGGTGTTCGGCGGGGAGCTGTTTTTT.